The 19 T cell receptor beta chains given below trace back to one sample, sequenced in a study of blood T cell repertoires in COVID-19. The assay was immunoSEQ multiplex PCR, and TCRdb's table has in-frame clones only and misses some. The sample contains tens of thousands of clones, 84% of which appear only once. Sample: peripheral blood. The receptors were gathered from a man between 65 and 79 years old with active COVID-19.

In its sample, this clone was seen once. The V gene is TRBV5-1, the J gene TRBJ1-4; weak D call: TRBD1 (6 bases). The CDR3 loop spans 14 amino acids. Trimming took 4 bases from V and 7 from J, leaving 14 bases between them. Germline CDR1 is SGHRS and CDR2 is YFSETQ. The CDR3 DNA reads as TGCGCCAGCAGCCCACAGGGTTTCGGTGAAAAACTGTTTTTT. This sequence encodes CASSPQGFGEKLFF.

The gene calls are TRBV29-1 and TRBJ2-1; TRBD1 matches at 10 bases. From germline, CDR1 is SQVTM and CDR2 ANQGSEA. V lost 5 bases, J lost 2 bases, and 9 bases stayed unmatched. The CDR3 runs to 16 residues. The CDR3 region is CSVLGQGMGAYNEQFF. The CDR3 coding sequence is TGCAGCGTTCTGGGACAGGGGATGGGGGCCTACAATGAGCAGTTCTTC.

This clone was detected only a few times. The rearrangement links TRBV5-1 to TRBJ1-6; TRBD1 might be the D (5 bases). From germline, CDR1 is SGHRS and CDR2 YFSETQ. The V gene lost 4 bases and the J gene lost 8 bases, with 13 bases spanning the gap. CDR3 size: 14 residues. CDR3 protein: CASSKGASDSPLHF. CDR3 coding DNA: TGCGCCAGCAGCAAAGGGGCGTCGGATTCACCCCTCCACTTT.

This clone was seen a few times. The rearrangement uses TRBV5-1 and TRBJ1-6, with D perhaps TRBD1 (6 bases). CDR1 is SGHRS, CDR2 YFSETQ, per germline. V lost 3 bases, J lost 0 bases, and 10 bases lay in between. The CDR3 is 16 residues long. The CDR3 DNA sequence: TGCGCCAGCAGCTCAACAGGGAGCTCCTATAATTCACCCCTCCACTTT. Its protein product is CASSSTGSSYNSPLHF. Complete variable domain (other parts from reference TRBV5-1 and TRBJ1-6): KAGVTQTPRYLIKTRGQQVTLSCSPISGHRSVSWYQQTPGQGLQFLFEYFSETQRNKGNFPGRFSGRQFSNSRSEMNVSTLELGDSALYLCASSSTGSSYNSPLHFGNGTRLTVT.

This chain joins TRBV10-3 and TRBJ1-3; D is ambiguous. V lost 6 bases, J lost 0 bases, and 9 bases lay in between. The CDR3 runs to 14 residues. Per germline, CDR1 ENHRY and CDR2 SYGVKD. CDR3 bases: TGTGCCATCAGCTCATCGAGCTCTGGAAACACCATATATTTT. Its protein is CAISSSSSGNTIYF.

This rearrangement joins TRBV24-1 to TRBJ2-1; maybe TRBD1 (5 bases). The germline V gene encodes CDR1 KGHDR and CDR2 SFDVKD. The CDR3 is 14 amino acids. Trimming removed 0 bases from V and 6 bases from J, with 8 bases in between. Here the CDR3 reads CATSDLGRVNEQFF. The CDR3 DNA reads as TGTGCCACCAGTGATTTGGGCAGGGTCAATGAGCAGTTCTTC.

This clone turned up a few times. The CDR3 region is CASSYFLSGGINEQFF. The CDR3 coding sequence is TGTGCCAGCAGTTACTTTCTAAGCGGGGGGATTAATGAGCAGTTCTTC. The gene calls are TRBV6-2 or TRBV6-3 and TRBJ2-1; 9 bases agree with TRBD2. This CDR3 contains 16 residues. The ends lost 1 base at V and 7 bases at J; junction bases unmatched: 8. The V gene's germline CDR1 is MNHEY and CDR2 SVGEGT.

This clone was seen more than once but under ten times. The chain has TRBV9 and TRBJ2-3, with 7 bases identical to TRBD1. Germline CDR1 is SGDLS and CDR2 is YYNGEE. V was pared by 0 bases and J by 3 bases, with 1 base of the junction left unmatched. CDR3 length: 14 residues. The CDR3 spells CASSVGQGTDTQYF. In nucleotides, the CDR3 is TGTGCCAGCAGCGTAGGACAGGGTACAGATACGCAGTATTTT.

The chain couples TRBV5-1 to TRBJ1-3; 9 positions agree with TRBD1. Germline lookup yields CDR1 SGHRS and CDR2 YFSETQ. V lost 3 bases and J lost 2; bases outside the gene matches: 6. The CDR3 has 16 amino acids. CDR3 sequence reads: CASSSGQGATGNTIYF. CDR3 sequence (DNA): TGCGCCAGCAGCTCGGGACAGGGAGCCACTGGAAACACCATATATTTT.

This clone was found a few times. This sequence joins TRBV4-2 and TRBJ1-3; D call uncertain. The CDR3 extends over 17 amino acids. V gave up 0 bases and J gave up 0 bases, with 12 bases separating them. Germline loops: CDR1 LGHNA, CDR2 YNFKEQ. CDR3 amino acids: CASSQETVSLSGNTIYF. CDR3 coding DNA: TGTGCCAGCAGCCAAGAAACAGTCTCCCTCTCTGGAAACACCATATATTTT.

The rearrangement uses TRBV11-3 and TRBJ1-2, with D perhaps matching TRBD1 (5 bases). This CDR3 comprises 14 residues. Germline lookup yields CDR1 SGHNT and CDR2 YENEEA. Trimming pared 5 bases from V and 2 bases from J, leaving 12 bases between. The CDR3 region is CASSAQAPNYGYTF. CDR3 bases: TGTGCCAGCAGCGCACAGGCGCCGAACTATGGCTACACCTTC.

The genes are TRBV7-9 and TRBJ2-3, with 7 bases identical to TRBD2. After removal of 1 base from V and 1 base from J, the junction contained 11 bases not matched to a gene. CDR3 length: 18 amino acids. Germline values: CDR1 SEHNR, CDR2 FQNEAQ (reference sequence). CDR3 DNA sequence: TGTGCCAGCAGCTTAGTCGTGGGGAGCGGGGTCCGCACAGATACGCAGTATTTT. Translating gives CASSLVVGSGVRTDTQYF.

This clone is deemed medium-sized. J is TRBJ2-7 and V is TRBV11-3, with D maybe TRBD1 (5 bases). Per germline, CDR1 SGHNT and CDR2 YENEEA. CDR3 size: 12 residues. With 6 bases removed from V and 4 bases from J, the gap between germline ends came to 10 bases. CDR3 sequence: CASSSGWYEQYF. CDR3 nucleotide sequence: TGTGCCAGCAGTTCAGGGTGGTACGAGCAGTACTTC.

The gene calls are TRBV28 and TRBJ2-3; 8 bases fit TRBD2. The V gene's germline CDR1 is MDHEN and CDR2 SYDVKM. The trim removed 1 base at V and 0 bases at J, leaving 6 bases unmatched. This CDR3 is 17 amino acids long. CDR3 in amino acids: CASSLYSGGSSTDTQYF. CDR3 DNA sequence: TGTGCCAGCAGTTTATACAGCGGGGGCTCTAGCACAGATACGCAGTATTTT.

The chain uses TRBV19 and TRBJ2-7; D unresolved. The CDR3 runs 14 residues. Trimming removed 5 bases from V and 2 bases from J, with 13 bases in between. Per germline, CDR1 LNHDA and CDR2 SQIVND (reference sequence). CDR3 region: CASSSRDFPYEQYF. The CDR3 region has the DNA TGTGCCAGTAGTTCTAGAGACTTCCCCTACGAGCAGTACTTC.

The J gene is TRBJ1-1, the V gene TRBV10-3; 7 positions match TRBD1. CDR3 length: 15 residues. From germline, CDR1 is ENHRY and CDR2 SYGVKD. Losses at the gene ends were 0 bases for V and 7 bases for J; bases not matched to a gene: 8. CDR3 bases: TGTGCCATCAGTGAGTCTAAGGGGGCGGTGAATGAAGCTTTCTTT. It translates to CAISESKGAVNEAFF.

The chain links TRBV2 to TRBJ2-7; TRBD1 might be the D (6 bases). Trimming took off 8 bases at V and 0 bases at J, with 11 bases between the two ends. Looked up from germline, CDR1 is SNHLY and CDR2 is FYNNEI. There are 13 residues in the CDR3. CDR3 bases: TGTGCCAGCTTAGGGGGTTTCTCCTACGAGCAGTACTTC. Translating it yields CASLGGFSYEQYF.

The rearrangement joins TRBV30 to TRBJ2-2, with TRBD1 as a possible D gene (6 bases). The V gene lost 2 bases and the J gene lost 4 bases, with 17 bases spanning the gap. CDR3 length equals 16 residues. From germline, CDR1 is GTSNPN and CDR2 SVGIG (reference sequence). The CDR3 spells CAWSSPTGLSTGELFF. The CDR3 nucleotides read TGTGCCTGGAGTTCCCCTACAGGGTTAAGCACCGGGGAGCTGTTTTTT.

This chain uses TRBV28 with TRBJ2-5, with a weak D call TRBD2 (6 bases). Germline assignment: CDR1 MDHEN and CDR2 SYDVKM. Trimming stripped 2 bases from V and 1 base from J, with 11 bases between. The CDR3 spans 15 residues. The CDR3 nucleotides are TGTGCCAGCAGTTTAATCGGGGGATCCCAAGAGACCCAGTACTTC. It encodes CASSLIGGSQETQYF.